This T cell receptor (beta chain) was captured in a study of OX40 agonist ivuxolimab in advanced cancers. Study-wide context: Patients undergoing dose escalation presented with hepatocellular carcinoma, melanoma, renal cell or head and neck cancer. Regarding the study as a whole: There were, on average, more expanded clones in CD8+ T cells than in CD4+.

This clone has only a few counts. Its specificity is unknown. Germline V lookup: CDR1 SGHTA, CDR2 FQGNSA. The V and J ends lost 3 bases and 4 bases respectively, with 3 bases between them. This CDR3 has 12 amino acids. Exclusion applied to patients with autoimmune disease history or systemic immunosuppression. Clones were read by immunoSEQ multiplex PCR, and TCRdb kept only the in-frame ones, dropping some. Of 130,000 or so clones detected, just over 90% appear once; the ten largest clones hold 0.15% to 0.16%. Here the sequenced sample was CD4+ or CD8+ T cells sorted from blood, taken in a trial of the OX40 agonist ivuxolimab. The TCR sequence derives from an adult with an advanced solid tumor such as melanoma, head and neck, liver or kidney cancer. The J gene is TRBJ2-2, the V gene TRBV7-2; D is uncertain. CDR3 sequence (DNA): TGTGCCAGCAGCTTTGGCACCGGGGAGCTGTTTTTT. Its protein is CASSFGTGELFF. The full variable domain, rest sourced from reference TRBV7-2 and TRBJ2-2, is GAGVSQSPSNKVTEKGKDVELRCDPISGHTALYWYRQSLGQGLEFLIYFQGNSAPDKSGLPSDRFSAERTGGSVSTLTIQRTQQEDSAVYLCASSFGTGELFFGEGSRLTVL.